Following are 30 T cell receptor beta chains from one sample sequenced in a study of OX40 agonist ivuxolimab in advanced cancers. TCRdb keeps only in-frame clones here, not all; method: immunoSEQ multiplex PCR. This table holds about 66,000 clones, 80% to 85% found once. Sample: CD4+ or CD8+ T cells sorted from blood, taken in a trial of the OX40 agonist ivuxolimab. All receptors come from an adult with an advanced solid tumor such as melanoma, head and neck, liver or kidney cancer.

As to this clone: This sample also contains other DNA sequences that code for the same CDR3. The genes are TRBV2 and TRBJ1-2, with a possible D match to TRBD1 (6 bases). From germline, CDR1 is SNHLY and CDR2 FYNNEI. CDR3 length: 13 residues. Trimming left V 6 bases short and J 4 bases short, with 12 bases between. CDR3 in amino acids: CASSLDRSYGYTF. Here the CDR3 DNA reads TGTGCCAGCAGCCTTGACAGGTCCTATGGCTACACCTTC.

The chain combines TRBV5-1 with TRBJ1-1, with 8 bases fitting TRBD1. This CDR3 region has 15 residues. The J segment lost 0 bases and the V segment lost 4 bases, leaving 5 bases of the junction unmatched. Germline loops: CDR1 SGHRS, CDR2 YFSETQ. As DNA, the CDR3 is TGCGCCAGCAGCACCGGGACAGGAATGAACACTGAAGCTTTCTTT. It yields the protein CASSTGTGMNTEAFF.

The J gene is TRBJ2-1, the V gene TRBV6-1; 9 bases match TRBD1. This CDR3 contains 14 residues. J was trimmed by 5 bases and V by 4 bases; bases with no gene match: 3. Germline assignment: CDR1 MNHNS and CDR2 SASEGT. This CDR3 is CASSAWTGDNEQFF. The CDR3 DNA sequence: TGTGCCAGCAGTGCCTGGACAGGGGACAATGAGCAGTTCTTC.

The gene calls are TRBV19 and TRBJ2-6; D call uncertain. Germline CDR1 and CDR2: LNHDA and SQIVND (reference sequence). The length of the CDR3 is 16 residues. The V end was cut by 2 bases, the J end by 0 bases, with 8 bases between. The CDR3 coding sequence is TGTGCCAGTAGTATATGGAGAGGCTCTGGGGCCAACGTCCTGACTTTC. It encodes CASSIWRGSGANVLTF.

The chain combines TRBV30 with TRBJ1-1; possibly TRBD1 for D (6 bases). The CDR3 sequence is 17 residues long. Trimming removed 0 bases at V and 2 bases at J, with 19 bases between. Germline lookup yields CDR1 GTSNPN and CDR2 SVGIG (reference sequence). The CDR3 DNA follows: TGTGCCTGGAGTGTACGGGGGGCGCCTATATATAACACTGAAGCTTTCTTT. This translates into CAWSVRGAPIYNTEAFF.

The chain recombines TRBV28 with TRBJ1-3; no definite D call. Germline-derived CDR1 and CDR2 are MDHEN and SYDVKM. The CDR3 has 15 residues. The ends were cut back, 5 bases at V and 6 bases at J, with 17 bases in the middle. Here the CDR3 DNA reads TGTGCCAGCAGTCCCCCACAGCTTCAGCAAAACACCATATATTTT. Its translation: CASSPPQLQQNTIYF.

The chain couples TRBV5-1 to TRBJ2-1; tentatively, D is TRBD2 (6 bases). The ends were cut back, 3 bases at V and 7 bases at J, with 14 bases in the middle. This CDR3 has 14 amino acids. Per germline, CDR1 SGHRS and CDR2 YFSETQ. The CDR3 DNA reads as TGCGCCAGCAGCTCCTCGGGACTTAATAATGAGCAGTTCTTC. This translates into CASSSSGLNNEQFF.

This sequence joins TRBV5-1 and TRBJ1-6; 9 nucleotides agree with TRBD1. V trimming: 5 bases; J trimming: 14 bases; junction bases outside the gene matches: 17. This CDR3 is 16 amino acids long. CDR1 and CDR2 (germline): SGHRS, YFSETQ. CDR3 in DNA: TGCGCCAGCAGGTCTTCCCCGGGACAGGGATTTGAAACCCTCCACTTT. It codes for CASRSSPGQGFETLHF.

V gene TRBV7-8 combines with J gene TRBJ1-5, with 9 bases identical to TRBD1. There are 16 residues in the CDR3. The V gene end was trimmed by 5 bases and the J gene end by 6 bases; junction bases not matched to a gene: 11. CDR1 is SGHVS, CDR2 FQNEAQ, per germline. The CDR3 loop is CASSGRDRVKGQPQHF. In DNA, the CDR3 is TGTGCCAGCAGCGGAAGGGACAGGGTAAAGGGTCAGCCCCAGCATTTT.

The chain is built from TRBV28 and TRBJ1-2; D gene unclear. Looked up from germline, CDR1 is MDHEN and CDR2 is SYDVKM. This CDR3 has 16 amino acids. The V end was cut by 3 bases, the J end by 3 bases, with 17 bases between. The CDR3 DNA follows: TGTGCCAGCAGTTTCCTTGAGACGGCCTTAGACTATGGCTACACCTTC. It encodes CASSFLETALDYGYTF.

The V gene is TRBV10-3, the J gene TRBJ1-4; 8 bases line up with TRBD1. The trim removed 8 bases at V and 3 bases at J, leaving 8 bases unmatched. Germline CDR1 and CDR2: ENHRY and SYGVKD. The CDR3 length is 15 residues. CDR3 region: CAIRAGGASNEKLFF. The DNA for the CDR3 is TGTGCCATCCGGGCAGGGGGCGCCTCTAATGAAAAACTGTTTTTT.

This clone was found once. The chain combines TRBV11-1 with TRBJ2-5; maybe TRBD2 (6 bases). The CDR3 extends over 16 amino acids. The germline gives CDR1 SGHAT, CDR2 FQDESV (reference sequence). Deletions cut 2 bases from V and 2 bases from J, with 15 bases between. DNA of the CDR3: TGTGCCAGCAGCTTAATCCCCGGGAGATTACAAGAGACCCAGTACTTC. This gives the protein CASSLIPGRLQETQYF.

The chain employs TRBV9 and TRBJ1-1; D is ambiguous. Trimming pared 0 bases from V and 1 base from J, leaving 7 bases between. CDR1 is SGDLS and CDR2 is YYNGEE in the germline V gene. CDR3 length equals 14 residues. This CDR3 reads CASSVVGQNTEAFF. The CDR3, as DNA: TGTGCCAGCAGCGTAGTAGGGCAGAACACTGAAGCTTTCTTT.

CDR3 DNA: TGCGCCAGCAGCCAAGATCTTGGTTACCCCGGGGAGCTGTTTTTT. Residues: CASSQDLGYPGELFF. V and J are TRBV4-3 and TRBJ2-2; D remains ambiguous. CDR1 is LGHNA and CDR2 is YSLEER in the germline V gene. The length of the CDR3 is 15 residues. V was shortened by 0 bases and J by 6 bases, with 11 bases between the two germline ends.

This rearrangement joins TRBV6-6 to TRBJ2-2, with D tentatively TRBD1 (6 bases). The V end lost 4 bases, the J end lost 6 bases, and 9 bases lay between the germline ends. CDR3 length: 13 residues. Germline V CDR1 and CDR2: MNHNY, SVGAGI (reference sequence). This CDR3 reads CASSSGVAGELFF. In DNA, the CDR3 is TGTGCCAGCAGTTCAGGGGTTGCCGGGGAGCTGTTTTTT.

The rearrangement joins TRBV11-2 to TRBJ2-5; a weak D match, TRBD1 (6 bases). Trimming removed 3 bases from V and 4 bases from J, with 15 bases in between. CDR1 and CDR2 (germline): SGHAT, FQNNGV. This CDR3 spans 15 amino acids. CDR3 nucleotide sequence: TGTGCCAGCAGCTTTACGACAGGAATGGGAGAGACCCAGTACTTC. Translated, it gives CASSFTTGMGETQYF.

This chain joins TRBV9 and TRBJ1-1; D perhaps matches TRBD1 (5 bases). The germline V and J ends were trimmed by 4 bases and 4 bases, with 20 bases remaining between them. The CDR3 spans 16 residues. The germline gives CDR1 SGDLS, CDR2 YYNGEE. In DNA form, the CDR3 reads TGTGCCAGCAGCTCCTCACCGGCGGGGGAGGGCACTGAAGCTTTCTTT. Encoded protein: CASSSSPAGEGTEAFF. The whole variable domain, remainder taken from reference TRBV9 and TRBJ1-1, is DSGVTQTPKHLITATGQRVTLRCSPRSGDLSVYWYQQSLDQGLQFLIQYYNGEERAKGNILERFSAQQFPDLHSELNLSSLELGDSALYFCASSSSPAGEGTEAFFGQGTRLTVV.

This clone was counted a single time. The V and J genes are TRBV29-1 and TRBJ2-3; the D is unclear. Between the trimmed V and J ends, which lost 6 bases and 0 bases, there was a span of 7 bases. Germline loops: CDR1 SQVTM, CDR2 ANQGSEA. The CDR3 runs to 12 residues. CDR3 nucleotide sequence: TGCAGCGTCTTTAGTAGCACAGATACGCAGTATTTT. This gives the protein CSVFSSTDTQYF.

The CDR3 here is CASSYTGSGTEAFF. The CDR3 nucleotides read TGTGCCAGCAGTTACACGGGGTCTGGCACTGAAGCTTTCTTT. The chain has TRBV6-6 and TRBJ1-1; D is undetermined. Germline values: CDR1 MNHNY, CDR2 SVGAGI (reference sequence). The CDR3 totals 14 residues. V was cut by 2 bases and J by 4 bases, with 11 bases left in between.

This clone showed up just a few times. The CDR3 region is CASSVDSGAYEQYF. The DNA of the CDR3 is TGTGCCAGCAGCGTAGATAGCGGCGCCTACGAGCAGTACTTC. V gene TRBV9 combines with J gene TRBJ2-7; TRBD2 is a possible D gene (6 bases). CDR1 and CDR2 (germline): SGDLS, YYNGEE. The CDR3 consists of 14 residues. Trimming removed 0 bases at V and 2 bases at J, with 9 bases between.

This clone was recorded once. The chain joins TRBV2 to TRBJ2-2, with 8 nucleotides matching TRBD1. The CDR3 is made up of 15 amino acids. The J segment lost 4 bases and the V segment lost 2 bases, leaving 3 bases of the junction unmatched. Germline lookup yields CDR1 SNHLY and CDR2 FYNNEI. The CDR3 is CASSEQGARTGELFF. CDR3 nucleotides: TGTGCCAGCAGTGAACAGGGGGCACGCACCGGGGAGCTGTTTTTT.

The gene calls are TRBV7-2 and TRBJ2-7; D might be TRBD1 (5 bases). Looked up from germline, CDR1 is SGHTA and CDR2 is FQGNSA. The length of the CDR3 is 14 residues. V was trimmed by 2 bases and J by 7 bases, leaving 15 bases between them. This CDR3 reads CASSLWSGSGEQYF. Written as DNA, the CDR3 is TGTGCCAGCAGCTTATGGTCAGGGTCCGGGGAGCAGTACTTC.

The V call is TRBV5-1, the J call TRBJ1-2; 7 bases align to TRBD1. The ends lost 4 bases at V and 4 bases at J; junction bases unmatched: 4. Per the germline V gene, CDR1 is SGHRS and CDR2 is YFSETQ. The CDR3 sequence is 13 residues long. The CDR3 nucleotides read TGCGCCAGCAGCCCCGGGACAGCCTATGGCTACACCTTC. It is translated as CASSPGTAYGYTF.

V usage is TRBV19 and J usage is TRBJ2-3; weak D call: TRBD1 (6 bases). This CDR3 is built from 13 residues. Trimming stripped 6 bases from V and 2 bases from J, with 9 bases between. Germline V CDR1 and CDR2: LNHDA, SQIVND (reference sequence). Here the CDR3 reads CASRGQITDTQYF. The CDR3 DNA sequence: TGTGCCAGTAGAGGACAGATCACAGATACGCAGTATTTT.

V usage is TRBV7-2 and J usage is TRBJ2-1; 9 bases are shared with TRBD2. This CDR3 spans 15 amino acids. The germline CDR1 and CDR2 sequences are SGHTA and FQGNSA. V gave up 4 bases and J gave up 4 bases; unmatched junction bases: 5. The CDR3 DNA reads TGTGCCAGCAGCTCCGAGCGGGGGGCTTACAATGAGCAGTTCTTC. Translation: CASSSERGAYNEQFF.

About this clone: Other DNA sequences from this sample encode an identical CDR3 as well. This chain connects TRBV11-3 to TRBJ2-3, with a possible D match to TRBD2 (5 bases). V shed 3 bases and J shed 0 bases, with 10 bases lying between them. The CDR3 is 15 amino acids. Germline V lookup: CDR1 SGHNT, CDR2 YENEEA. The CDR3 protein is CASSLGGLSTDTQYF. In DNA form, the CDR3 reads TGTGCCAGCAGCTTGGGTGGACTCAGCACAGATACGCAGTATTTT. The full variable domain, completed using reference TRBV11-3 and TRBJ2-3, is EAGVVQSPRYKIIEKKQPVAFWCNPISGHNTLYWYLQNLGQGPELLIRYENEEAVDDSQLPKDRFSAERLKGVDSTLKIQPAELGDSAVYLCASSLGGLSTDTQYFGPGTRLTVL.

The CDR3 nucleotides are TGTGCCAGCAGTAGGACCGATAACTATGGCTACACCTTC. Protein sequence: CASSRTDNYGYTF. This chain links TRBV6-1 with TRBJ1-2, with D uncertain. V shed 5 bases and J shed 1 base, with 8 bases lying between them. CDR3 length equals 13 residues. CDR1 is MNHNS, CDR2 SASEGT, per germline.

The DNA for the CDR3 is TGTGCCAGCAGCGTAGATTTGGCTTCCGAGCAGTACTTC. This sequence encodes CASSVDLASEQYF. The V and J genes are TRBV9 and TRBJ2-7; D gene ambiguous. The CDR3 totals 13 residues. Germline V lookup: CDR1 SGDLS, CDR2 YYNGEE. V dropped 0 bases and J dropped 6 bases, with 10 bases sitting between them.

The J gene is TRBJ1-1, the V gene TRBV25-1, with unresolved D. Germline V gene data show CDR1 as MGHDK and CDR2 as SYGVNS. V was shortened by 7 bases and J by 0 bases, with 6 bases between the two germline ends. CDR3 size: 12 residues. The CDR3 protein is CASTGLNTEAFF. The CDR3 region has the DNA TGTGCCAGCACCGGGCTGAACACTGAAGCTTTCTTT.

This clone has just a few counts. This chain uses TRBV6-1 with TRBJ2-2; 8 bases align to TRBD1. The length of the CDR3 is 13 residues. Per germline, CDR1 MNHNS and CDR2 SASEGT. With 6 bases clipped from V and 5 bases from J, the junction kept 2 bases outside the gene matches. CDR3 region: CASRGQDTGELFF. Here the CDR3 DNA reads TGTGCCAGCAGGGGACAGGATACCGGGGAGCTGTTTTTT.